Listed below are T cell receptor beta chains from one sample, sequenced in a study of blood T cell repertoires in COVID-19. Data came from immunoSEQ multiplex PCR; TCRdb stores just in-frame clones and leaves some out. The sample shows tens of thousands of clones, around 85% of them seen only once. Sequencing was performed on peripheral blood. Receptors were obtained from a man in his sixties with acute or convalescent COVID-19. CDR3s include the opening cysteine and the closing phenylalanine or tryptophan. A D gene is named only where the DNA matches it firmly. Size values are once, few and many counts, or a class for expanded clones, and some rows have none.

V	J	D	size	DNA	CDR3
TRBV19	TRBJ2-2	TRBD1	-	TGTGCCAGTATGCCGGGACAGGGTTGGCACGGGGAGCTGTTTTTT	CASMPGQGWHGELFF
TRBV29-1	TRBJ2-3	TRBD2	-	TGCAGCGTTACCGGGACTAGCGGGGTCACAGATACGCAGTATTTT	CSVTGTSGVTDTQYF
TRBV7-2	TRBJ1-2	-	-	TGTGCCAGCAGCCGGGGAGGCGTCCAGAATGGCTACACCTTC	CASSRGGVQNGYTF
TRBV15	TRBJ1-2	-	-	TGTGCCACCAGCAGGGGCGACGGAACTAGGGGGAATGGCTACACCTTC	CATSRGDGTRGNGYTF
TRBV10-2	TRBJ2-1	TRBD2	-	TGCGCCACCTCAGCCGCCGGGGGGGCCTACAATGAGCAGTTCTTC	CATSAAGGAYNEQFF
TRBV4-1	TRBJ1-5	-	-	TGCGCCAGCAGCCAAGACAGACAGGAGTATCAGCCCCAGCATTTT	CASSQDRQEYQPQHF
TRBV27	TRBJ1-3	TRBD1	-	TGTGCCAGCAGTAAACAACCCGGGACAGGGGGCTCATCCCCAGTAGGAAACACCATATATTTT	CASSKQPGTGGSSPVGNTIYF
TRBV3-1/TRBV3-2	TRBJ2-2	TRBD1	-	TGTGCCAGCAGCCCGCCCGACAGGGGCGGGACCGGGGAGCTGTTTTTT	CASSPPDRGGTGELFF
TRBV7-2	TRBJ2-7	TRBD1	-	TGTGCCAGCAGCTTCCTCGTAGGACAGGGGTACGAGCAGTACTTC	CASSFLVGQGYEQYF
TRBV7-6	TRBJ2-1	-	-	TGTGCCAGCAGCTTAATCGAGGGGGGGCCGTACAATGAGCAGTTCTTC	CASSLIEGGPYNEQFF
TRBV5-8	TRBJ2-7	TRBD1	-	TGTGCCAGCAGCTCGCTCCAACTACAGGGGGTCGGCCACGAGCAGTACTTC	CASSSLQLQGVGHEQYF
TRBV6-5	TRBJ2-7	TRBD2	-	TGTGCCAGCAGTTACGCTAGCGGGGGGACCTACGAGCAGTACTTC	CASSYASGGTYEQYF
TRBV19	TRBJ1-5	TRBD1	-	TGTGCCAGTAAGACGACAGGGTTCAATCAGCCCCAGCATTTT	CASKTTGFNQPQHF
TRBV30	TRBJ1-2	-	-	TGTGCCTTAGAGGACATCTATGGCTACACCTTC	CALEDIYGYTF
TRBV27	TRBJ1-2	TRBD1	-	TGTGCCGCACCCTTTCCGACAGGGCCCCCGCGGGGCTACACCTTC	CAAPFPTGPPRGYTF
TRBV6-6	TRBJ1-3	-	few	TGTGCCAGTAACCTCGGGACAACTGGAAACACCATATATTTT	CASNLGTTGNTIYF
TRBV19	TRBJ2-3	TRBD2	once	TGTGCCAGTATGGCGCGGGGGGGCTTTGATACGCAGTATTTT	CASMARGGFDTQYF
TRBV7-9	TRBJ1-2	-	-	TGTGCCAGCAGCTTAGTGGGGGCTGTGAATGGCTACACCTTC	CASSLVGAVNGYTF
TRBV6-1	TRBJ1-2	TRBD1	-	TGTGCCAGCAGTGAGACGACAGGGTCAAGCTATGGCTACACCTTC	CASSETTGSSYGYTF
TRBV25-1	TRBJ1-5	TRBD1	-	TGTGCCAGCCGCCAGACAGGGGAACATCAGCCCCAGCATTTT	CASRQTGEHQPQHF
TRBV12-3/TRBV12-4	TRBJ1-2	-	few	TGTGCCAGCAGCCGTCCGGGACTCTATGGCTACACCTTC	CASSRPGLYGYTF
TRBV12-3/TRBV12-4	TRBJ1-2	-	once	TGTGCCAGCAGTCTCCACTTAAATGGCTACACCTTC	CASSLHLNGYTF
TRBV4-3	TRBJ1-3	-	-	TGCGCCAGCAGCCAAGGACTCTCTGGAAACACCATATATTTT	CASSQGLSGNTIYF
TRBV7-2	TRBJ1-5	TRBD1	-	TGTGCCAGCACAAGGGGGCCGCTCATCCAGCCCCAGCATTTT	CASTRGPLIQPQHF
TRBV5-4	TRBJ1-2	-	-	TGTGCCAGCAGCTTCTCCGGGACACCCTATGGCTACACCTTC	CASSFSGTPYGYTF
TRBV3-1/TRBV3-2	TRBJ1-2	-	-	TGTGCCAGCAGCCAAAGAGGGTTGGATGGCTACACCTTC	CASSQRGLDGYTF
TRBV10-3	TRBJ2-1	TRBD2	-	TGTGCCATCAGTGAGTCCTTGGGGGGGACCGAGCAGTTCTTC	CAISESLGGTEQFF